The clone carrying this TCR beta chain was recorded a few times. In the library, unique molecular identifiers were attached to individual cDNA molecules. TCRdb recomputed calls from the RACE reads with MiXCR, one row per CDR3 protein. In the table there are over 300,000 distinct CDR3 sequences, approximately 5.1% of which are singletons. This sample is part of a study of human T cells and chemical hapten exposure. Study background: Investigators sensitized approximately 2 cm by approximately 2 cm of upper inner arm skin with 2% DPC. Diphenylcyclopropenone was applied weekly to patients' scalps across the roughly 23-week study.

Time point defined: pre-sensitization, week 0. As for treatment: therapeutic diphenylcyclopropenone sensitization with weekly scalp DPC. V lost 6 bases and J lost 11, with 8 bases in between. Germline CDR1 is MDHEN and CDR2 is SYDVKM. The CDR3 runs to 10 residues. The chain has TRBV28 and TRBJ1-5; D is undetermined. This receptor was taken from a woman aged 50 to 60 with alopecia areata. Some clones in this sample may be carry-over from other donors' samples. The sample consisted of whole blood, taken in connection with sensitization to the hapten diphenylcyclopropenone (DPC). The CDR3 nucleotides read TGTGCCAGCAGAGGGCAGACCCAGCATTTT. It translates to CASRGQTQHF.